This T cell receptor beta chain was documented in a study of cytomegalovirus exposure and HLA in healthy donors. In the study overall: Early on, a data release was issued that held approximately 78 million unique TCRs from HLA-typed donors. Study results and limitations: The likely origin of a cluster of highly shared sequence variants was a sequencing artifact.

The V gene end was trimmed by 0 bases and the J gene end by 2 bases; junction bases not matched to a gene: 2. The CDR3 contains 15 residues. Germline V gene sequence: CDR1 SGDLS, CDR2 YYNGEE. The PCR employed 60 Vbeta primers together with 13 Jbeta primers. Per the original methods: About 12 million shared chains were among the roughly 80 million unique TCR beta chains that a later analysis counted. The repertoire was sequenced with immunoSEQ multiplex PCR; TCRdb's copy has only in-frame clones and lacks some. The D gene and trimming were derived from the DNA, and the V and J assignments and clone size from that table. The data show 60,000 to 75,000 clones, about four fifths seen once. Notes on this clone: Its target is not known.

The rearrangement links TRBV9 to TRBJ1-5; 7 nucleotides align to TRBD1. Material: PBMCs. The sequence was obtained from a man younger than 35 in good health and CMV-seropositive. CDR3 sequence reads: CASSVGTGGNQPQHF. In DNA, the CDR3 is TGTGCCAGCAGCGTAGGAACAGGGGGCAATCAGCCCCAGCATTTT.